The present TCR beta chain was sequenced within a study of blood T cell repertoires in COVID-19. Whole-study context: Acute and convalescent COVID-19 specimens originated in the United States, Italy and Spain. PBMCs, B-cell-depleted T cells, or T cells provided the cDNA or gDNA that made up the material.

Seattle patient enrollment occurred during active infection, with longitudinal follow-up thereafter. In the study's own analysis: Nucleated cell counts were estimated from reference gene primer amplification. Produced via immunoSEQ multiplex PCR; TCRdb's table is partial and in-frame only. V and J calls and clone size follow that table, whereas D and trimming were derived from the DNA. In the table there are approximately 250,000 clones, over 75% of which are singletons. The receptor's source is a woman in her 70s with COVID-19, enrolled during active disease. Sequencing input: peripheral blood.

The CDR3 region has the DNA TGTGCCAGCAGCCTGGTCCGGAGACAGGGCGTCAAGGAGCAGTTCTTC. It yields the protein CASSLVRRQGVKEQFF. This chain uses TRBV7-9 with TRBJ2-1, with 7 bases aligning to TRBD1. Germline V CDR1 and CDR2: SEHNR, FQNEAQ (reference sequence). The CDR3 loop spans 16 amino acids. J was trimmed by 10 bases and V by 5 bases; bases with no gene match: 17.